There are many counts of the clone carrying this T cell receptor beta chain. Its antigen is currently unknown. With iRepertoire HTBI primers and Arm-PCR of CDR3 regions, TCR beta libraries were built. TCRdb independently ran MiXCR on the multiplex PCR reads; one entry per CDR3 protein. This sample carries 450,000 to 650,000 distinct CDR3 sequences, roughly 16% of them seen once, and the ten largest clones take about 25%. The record originates from a study of regulatory T cells in long-lasting Graves disease. The time point here: newly diagnosed GD, antithyroid drugs for less than 3 months. Making the TCR library involved RNA that had been extracted from PBMCs. Overall study results and limits: A greater number of public clonotypes (approximately 2,500) was shared by persistent patients than by new patients (roughly 930).

Germline V CDR1 and CDR2: DFQATT, SNEGSKA (reference sequence). V shed 6 bases and J shed 1 base, with 14 bases lying between them. This CDR3 comprises 14 residues. The same sample was also used in a study of T cells in Graves' hyperthyroidism and ophthalmopathy.

This chain joins TRBV20-1 and TRBJ2-3; weak D call: TRBD1 (6 bases). The specimen was peripheral blood mononuclear cells (PBMCs), collected at new diagnosis, from a patient treated with antithyroid drugs. The sequence was obtained from a woman aged 40 to 65 with Graves disease. CDR3 amino acids: CSARQDGRTDTQYF. The CDR3 DNA sequence: TGCAGTGCAAGACAGGACGGCCGCACAGATACGCAGTATTTT.